The clone carrying this T cell receptor beta chain was counted only a few times. The antigen remains unidentified. This specimen includes other DNA sequences encoding the same CDR3. The entry originates in a study of cytomegalovirus exposure and HLA in healthy donors. Study results and limitations: Under in vitro conditions, a few CMV-associated chains were confirmed as specific for CMV antigens. Later analysis demonstrated an association between a missense DCLRE1C variant and TCR beta V- and J-gene trimming.

PCR involved 60 Vbeta and 13 Jbeta primers. Assay: immunoSEQ multiplex PCR; the TCRdb copy retains only in-frame clones and omits some. The table has about 120,000 clones, around 65% seen once. The CDR3 has 14 amino acids. Trimming cost V 0 bases and J 1 base; bases outside gene matches: 0. Germline lookup yields CDR1 SGHRS and CDR2 YFSETQ. The TCR originated in a man aged 18 to 30 in good health and CMV-seronegative. The sequenced sample was PBMCs. This chain joins TRBV5-1 and TRBJ1-1, with 7 bases aligning to TRBD1. The CDR3 DNA reads as TGCGCCAGCAGCTTGGCAGGGGGGAACACTGAAGCTTTCTTT. Protein sequence: CASSLAGGNTEAFF.